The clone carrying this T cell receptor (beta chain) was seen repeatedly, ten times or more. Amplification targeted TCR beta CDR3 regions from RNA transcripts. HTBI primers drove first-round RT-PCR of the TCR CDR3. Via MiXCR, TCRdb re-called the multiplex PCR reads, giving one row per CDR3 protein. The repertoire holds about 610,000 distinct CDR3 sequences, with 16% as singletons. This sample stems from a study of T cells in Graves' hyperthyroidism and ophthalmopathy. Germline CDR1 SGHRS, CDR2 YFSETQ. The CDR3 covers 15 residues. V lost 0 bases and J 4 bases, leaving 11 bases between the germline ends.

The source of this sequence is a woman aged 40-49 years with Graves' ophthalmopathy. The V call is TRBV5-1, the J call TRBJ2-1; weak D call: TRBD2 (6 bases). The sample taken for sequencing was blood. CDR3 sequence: CASSLDGGNYNEQFF. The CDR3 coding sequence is TGCGCCAGCAGCTTGGATGGCGGGAATTACAATGAGCAGTTCTTC. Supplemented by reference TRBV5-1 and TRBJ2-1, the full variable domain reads KAGVTQTPRYLIKTRGQQVTLSCSPISGHRSVSWYQQTPGQGLQFLFEYFSETQRNKGNFPGRFSGRQFSNSRSEMNVSTLELGDSALYLCASSLDGGNYNEQFFGPGTRLTVL.